This TCR beta chain was documented in a study of identical twins. Study-level points and caveats: In monozygotic twins, models underestimated the sharing of out-of-frame TCR alpha. For out-of-frame beta sequences, excess twin sharing was weaker. Analyses of zero insertions could, in part, be confounded by invariant MAIT and iNKT cells. Whereas memory repertoires showed no such difference, abundant cord blood beta clonotypes carried fewer insertions.

Comment on this clonotype: What it binds is unknown.

TCRdb used MiXCR to reprocess the 5' RACE reads, holding one entry per CDR3 protein. The profile shows 700,000 or so distinct CDR3 sequences, 8.6% of them singletons. The data were also submitted as part of a second study, on yellow fever vaccine responses in identical twins.

Material for sequencing was PBMCs. This receptor was identified in a woman aged 18 to 35 in good health.

CDR3 in DNA: TGCAGCGTTGGCCGGGACACTCCCTCGGGCGAGCAGTACTTC. It translates to CSVGRDTPSGEQYF. The chain recombines TRBV29-1 with TRBJ2-7; a weak D match, TRBD1 (6 bases). CDR1 is SQVTM, CDR2 ANQGSEA, per germline. The CDR3 covers 14 residues. Trimming stripped 4 bases from V and 6 bases from J, with 19 bases between.